Listed below are T cell receptor beta chains from one sample, sequenced in a study of Ad26.COV2.S vaccination and SARS-CoV-2 variants. Profiled with immunoSEQ multiplex PCR; TCRdb holds only in-frame clones, not every one. Of fewer than 900,000 clones in the sample, more than 80% were seen once. The source was peripheral blood, collected in a trial of Ad26.COV2.S vaccine versus placebo. The source is a person aged 18 to 59 who received the Ad26.COV2.S COVID-19 vaccine or a placebo. The CDR3 runs from the conserved cysteine through the conserved F or W. The D gene is left open where the match is weak. Clone size is stated in some rows and not others, as once, few, many or a class when expanded.

J: TRBJ2-3; length: 13; D: -; V: TRBV4-1; size: once; DNA: TGCGCCAGCAGCGCCTTGGGTACAGATACGCAGTATTTT; CDR3: CASSALGTDTQYF
J: TRBJ2-7; length: 13; D: -; V: TRBV21-1; size: -; DNA: TGTGCCACCTCGGGACAGGGGGCTAACGAGCAGTACTTC; CDR3: CATSGQGANEQYF
J: TRBJ2-1; length: 17; D: TRBD1; V: TRBV4-2; size: -; DNA: TGTGCCAGCAGCCCAGGAGCCGGGACAGGAGAGTTCAATGAGCAGTTCTTC; CDR3: CASSPGAGTGEFNEQFF
J: TRBJ2-5; length: 13; D: -; V: TRBV14; size: -; DNA: TGTGCCAGCAGTATCGGTAGTTATGAGACCCAGTACTTC; CDR3: CASSIGSYETQYF
J: TRBJ2-7; length: 15; D: TRBD1; V: TRBV6-5; size: -; DNA: TGTGCCAGCAGTTACTCGACAGGGGGGTCCTACGAGCAGTACTTC; CDR3: CASSYSTGGSYEQYF
J: TRBJ2-5; length: 13; D: -; V: TRBV12-3/TRBV12-4; size: -; DNA: TGTGCCAGCTCCCCCAGTAATCAAGAGACCCAGTACTTC; CDR3: CASSPSNQETQYF
J: TRBJ2-1; length: 15; D: -; V: TRBV7-3; size: -; DNA: TGTGCCAGCAGCTTAACCCAGCAGGGGCCGGATGAGCAGTTCTTC; CDR3: CASSLTQQGPDEQFF
J: TRBJ1-6; length: 16; D: -; V: TRBV10-2; size: -; DNA: TGCGCCAGCACCGGGCAGCGTCCAGATACCAATTCACCCCTCCACTTT; CDR3: CASTGQRPDTNSPLHF
J: TRBJ1-6; length: 12; D: -; V: TRBV5-1; size: -; DNA: TGCGCCAGCAGCTTGAAAGGGCCACCCCTCCACTTT; CDR3: CASSLKGPPLHF
J: TRBJ1-1; length: 13; D: -; V: TRBV3-1/TRBV3-2; size: -; DNA: TGTGCCAGCAGCCGAAAGGGCGAGACTGAAGCTTTCTTT; CDR3: CASSRKGETEAFF
J: TRBJ2-2; length: 18; D: TRBD2; V: TRBV7-2; size: -; DNA: TGTGCCAGCAGCCCTATTGGACTAGCGGGGGGGAACACCGGGGAGCTGTTTTTT; CDR3: CASSPIGLAGGNTGELFF
J: TRBJ1-5; length: 12; D: -; V: TRBV19; size: -; DNA: TGTGCCAGTAGGCGAGGGGGAGAGCCCCAGCATTTT; CDR3: CASRRGGEPQHF
J: TRBJ1-1; length: 15; D: -; V: TRBV11-1; size: -; DNA: TGTGCCAGCAGCACAGGCAGGAGGCGAAACACTGAAGCTTTCTTT; CDR3: CASSTGRRRNTEAFF
J: TRBJ1-2; length: 16; D: TRBD1; V: TRBV19; size: -; DNA: TGTGCCAGCAGACCCGACAGGGTCTCCCAATCCTATGGCTACACCTTC; CDR3: CASRPDRVSQSYGYTF
J: TRBJ1-1; length: 16; D: TRBD1; V: TRBV4-2; size: once; DNA: TGTGCCAGCAGCCGAGGGGACAGGGGGTGGGGAACTGAAGCTTTCTTT; CDR3: CASSRGDRGWGTEAFF
J: TRBJ2-3; length: 13; D: -; V: TRBV7-2; size: -; DNA: TGTGCCAGCAGCTTTCCAGGGCCAGATACGCAGTATTTT; CDR3: CASSFPGPDTQYF
J: TRBJ2-1; length: 13; D: TRBD2; V: TRBV19; size: few; DNA: TGTGCCAGTAGTGGGACTAGCTACAATGAGCAGTTCTTC; CDR3: CASSGTSYNEQFF
J: TRBJ2-5; length: 15; D: TRBD1; V: TRBV11-3; size: -; DNA: TGTGCCAGCAGCCTCGGGACAGGGGGCGAAGAGACCCAGTACTTC; CDR3: CASSLGTGGEETQYF
J: TRBJ2-7; length: 17; D: TRBD1; V: TRBV19; size: -; DNA: TGTGCCAGTAGTACCGCCAAGGGACAGGGCCTATCCTACGAGCAGTACTTC; CDR3: CASSTAKGQGLSYEQYF
J: TRBJ1-1; length: 12; D: -; V: TRBV20-1; size: -; DNA: TGCAGTGCTAGTTTAGGGTCCACTGAAGCTTTCTTT; CDR3: CSASLGSTEAFF
J: TRBJ2-7; length: 14; D: -; V: TRBV10-3; size: -; DNA: TGTGCCATCAACGAGAATTCAGACTATGACGAGCAGTACTTC; CDR3: CAINENSDYDEQYF
J: TRBJ2-3; length: 15; D: TRBD1; V: TRBV6-6; size: -; DNA: TGTGCCAGCACCGTAGGGACAGGGGTCCTGAATACGCAGTATTTT; CDR3: CASTVGTGVLNTQYF
J: TRBJ1-2; length: 13; D: TRBD1; V: TRBV6-5; size: -; DNA: TGTGCCAGCAGAGAGACAGGGGACTATGGCTACACCTTC; CDR3: CASRETGDYGYTF
J: TRBJ1-5; length: 13; D: -; V: TRBV7-2; size: -; DNA: TGTGCCAGGTCGGACAGCCTGAATCAGCCCCAGCATTTT; CDR3: CARSDSLNQPQHF
J: TRBJ2-2; length: 14; D: TRBD1; V: TRBV14; size: -; DNA: TGTGCCAGCAGGGGACAGGCGAACACCGGGGAGCTGTTTTTT; CDR3: CASRGQANTGELFF
J: TRBJ2-5; length: 12; D: -; V: TRBV2; size: -; DNA: TGTGCCAGCTCTGTCGGGGGTGAGACCCAGTACTTC; CDR3: CASSVGGETQYF
J: TRBJ2-2; length: 14; D: -; V: TRBV9; size: -; DNA: TGTGCCAGCAGTAGACAGGCTGGTGCCGGGGAGCTGTTTTTT; CDR3: CASSRQAGAGELFF
J: TRBJ2-7; length: 17; D: -; V: TRBV5-5; size: -; DNA: TGTGCCAGCAGCTTGGGGGTTTTGGCAAAGAGCTCCTACGAGCAGTACTTC; CDR3: CASSLGVLAKSSYEQYF
J: TRBJ2-5; length: 14; D: -; V: TRBV7-6; size: -; DNA: TGTGCCAGCAGCTTAGTCGGGGCCCAAGAGAGCCAGTACTTC; CDR3: CASSLVGAQESQYF
J: TRBJ1-2; length: 16; D: -; V: TRBV24-1; size: -; DNA: TGTGCCACCAGTGATTCGCGCAAGGGCCATGCGGATGGCTACACCTTC; CDR3: CATSDSRKGHADGYTF
J: TRBJ2-7; length: 13; D: -; V: TRBV7-7; size: few; DNA: TGTGCCAGCAGTCTGGACGGAGGGAACGAGCAGTACTTC; CDR3: CASSLDGGNEQYF
J: TRBJ2-7; length: 16; D: -; V: TRBV5-4; size: -; DNA: TGTGCCAGCAGCTTTGGGGCCGGGACGGGAGCTTACGAGCAGTACTTC; CDR3: CASSFGAGTGAYEQYF
J: TRBJ2-2; length: 15; D: -; V: TRBV9; size: -; DNA: TGTGCCAGCAGCGTATCCCCCGACGGGGGCGGGGAGCTGTTTTTT; CDR3: CASSVSPDGGGELFF
J: TRBJ1-4; length: 11; D: TRBD1; V: TRBV29-1; size: -; DNA: TGCAGCGTGCCCGGACAGGCGGGACTGTTTTTT; CDR3: CSVPGQAGLFF
J: TRBJ1-1; length: 13; D: -; V: TRBV5-6; size: few; DNA: TGTGCCAGCAGCTTGGTGTCGGCGACTGAAGCTTTCTTT; CDR3: CASSLVSATEAFF
J: TRBJ2-1; length: 13; D: -; V: TRBV18; size: -; DNA: TGTGCCAGCTCATCCTCACTGTCCAATGAGCAGTTCTTC; CDR3: CASSSSLSNEQFF
J: TRBJ2-2; length: 15; D: -; V: TRBV13; size: -; DNA: TGTGCCAGCAGCTTAAGCAGTACTGGGACCGGGGAGCTGTTTTTT; CDR3: CASSLSSTGTGELFF
J: TRBJ1-5; length: 12; D: -; V: TRBV29-1; size: -; DNA: TGCAGCGTTAGAGGGTCAGGACAGCCCCAGCATTTT; CDR3: CSVRGSGQPQHF
J: TRBJ1-1; length: 14; D: -; V: TRBV30; size: few; DNA: TGTGCCTGGAGCCGGCTTTTGGGGGGCACTGAAGCTTTCTTT; CDR3: CAWSRLLGGTEAFF
J: TRBJ2-3; length: 19; D: TRBD2; V: TRBV3-1/TRBV3-2; size: -; DNA: TGTGCCAGCAGCCAAGATAACCCCTCGGGACTAGCGGGAGGAGATACGCAGTATTTT; CDR3: CASSQDNPSGLAGGDTQYF
J: TRBJ2-5; length: 15; D: TRBD1; V: TRBV5-6; size: -; DNA: TGTGCCAGCAGCACCCCCCGACAGGGAAAAGAGACCCAGTACTTC; CDR3: CASSTPRQGKETQYF
J: TRBJ2-1; length: 14; D: -; V: TRBV5-4; size: -; DNA: TGTGCCAGCAGCTTGTTCTTGGGGGCCAATGAGCAGTTCTTC; CDR3: CASSLFLGANEQFF
J: TRBJ1-2; length: 14; D: TRBD1; V: TRBV6-5; size: -; DNA: TGTGCCAGCAGCGGACAGGCCTATAACTATGGCTACACCTTC; CDR3: CASSGQAYNYGYTF
J: TRBJ1-1; length: 14; D: -; V: TRBV9; size: -; DNA: TGTGCCAGCAGCGCCAGGGTTGAGAACACTGAAGCTTTCTTT; CDR3: CASSARVENTEAFF
J: TRBJ2-7; length: 11; D: -; V: TRBV6-4; size: -; DNA: TGTGCCAGCTCCAAGGCCTACGAGCAGTACTTC; CDR3: CASSKAYEQYF
J: TRBJ2-7; length: 13; D: -; V: TRBV28; size: -; DNA: TGTGCCAGCAGTTCCCGGACAGAGGACGAGCAGTACTTC; CDR3: CASSSRTEDEQYF
J: TRBJ1-2; length: 12; D: -; V: TRBV25-1; size: -; DNA: TGTGCCAGCAGTGACTTTAACTATGGCTACACCTTC; CDR3: CASSDFNYGYTF
J: TRBJ2-5; length: 14; D: -; V: TRBV9; size: -; DNA: TGTGCCAGCAGCGTAGGTCCCCTGGATGGGACCCAGTACTTC; CDR3: CASSVGPLDGTQYF
J: TRBJ1-1; length: 13; D: -; V: TRBV5-4; size: once; DNA: TGTGCCAGCAGCTCAATCATGAACACTGAAGCTTTCTTT; CDR3: CASSSIMNTEAFF
J: TRBJ2-5; length: 16; D: -; V: TRBV5-5; size: -; DNA: TGTGCCAGCAGCAAGCCCGGTTATATCCCCGGGGAGACCCAGTACTTC; CDR3: CASSKPGYIPGETQYF